This entry features one TCR beta chain sequence. The antigen is not known. This sample was taken from a study of T cell repertoires in cytomegalovirus infection. Turning to the study itself: TCR beta signatures that were public indicated CMV infection and matching HLA type. The study, taken as a whole, reports: It was HLA-C-restricted CMV-specific TCR beta clonotypes that dominated the response ex vivo. Using cumulative public TCR beta family frequency, the authors identified those who carried CMV together with the relevant HLA.

CDR3 length: 13 amino acids. Germline CDR1 reads MNHEY; CDR2 reads SMNVEV (reference sequence). V was clipped by 2 bases and J by 6 bases, with 10 bases between them. TCRdb reprocessed the reads via MiXCR and lists one record per CDR3 protein. This sample carries some 270,000 distinct CDR3 sequences, over 15% of them seen once, and the ten largest clones take less than 60%. The TCR sequence derives from a human donor in good health (CMV status not recorded). Some clones in this sample may be carry-over from other donors' samples. V usage is TRBV27 and J usage is TRBJ1-1; D is possibly TRBD1 (5 bases). Source material: CD8+ T cells from PBMCs. CDR3 DNA: TGTGCCAGCAGTTTAGGGGGTCGGGCTGAAGCTTTCTTT. Translated: CASSLGGRAEAFF.